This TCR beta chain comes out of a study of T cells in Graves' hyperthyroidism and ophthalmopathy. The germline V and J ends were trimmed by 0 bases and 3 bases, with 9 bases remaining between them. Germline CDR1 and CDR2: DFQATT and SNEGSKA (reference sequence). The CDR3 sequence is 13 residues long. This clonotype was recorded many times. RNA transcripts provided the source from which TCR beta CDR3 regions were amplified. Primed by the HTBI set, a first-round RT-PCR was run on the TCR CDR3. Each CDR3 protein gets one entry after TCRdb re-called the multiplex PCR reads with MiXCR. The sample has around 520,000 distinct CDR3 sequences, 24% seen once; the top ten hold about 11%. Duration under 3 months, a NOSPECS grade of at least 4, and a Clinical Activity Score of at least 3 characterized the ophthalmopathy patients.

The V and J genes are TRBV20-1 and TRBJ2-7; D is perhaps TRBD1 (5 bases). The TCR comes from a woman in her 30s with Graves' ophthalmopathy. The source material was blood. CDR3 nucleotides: TGCAGTGCTAGAGATTCTAGGGGCTACGAGCAGTACTTC. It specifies CSARDSRGYEQYF.